This is a list of T cell receptor beta chains from one sample in a study of blood T cell repertoires in COVID-19. Repertoires were generated with immunoSEQ multiplex PCR, while TCRdb's copy carries only in-frame clones and drops some. The sample has about 170,000 clones, around nine tenths seen once. Sample: peripheral blood. The source is a man between 18 and 29 years old with active or convalescent COVID-19. CDR3s include the opening cysteine and the closing phenylalanine or tryptophan. The order of the fields is CDR3 DNA, CDR3 protein, clone size, V gene, D gene, J gene. The D gene is left open where the match is weak. Expanded clones are given a class, and other clones once, few, many or no size at all.

TGTGCCAGCAGCAAAATCCTTGACAGGGAAGGATGCGGGGAGCTGTTTTTT CASSKILDREGCGELFF . TRBV21-1 . TRBJ2-2
TGTGCCAGTATGGGCATTACGATTAACACTGAAGCTTTCTTT CASMGITINTEAFF . TRBV19 . TRBJ1-1
TGCAGTGCTAGTGGAGCGGGGGGCACAGATACGCAGTATTTT CSASGAGGTDTQYF . TRBV20-1 TRBD2 TRBJ2-3
TGTGCCAGCAAGACGGACAGGGATTCACCCCTCCACTTT CASKTDRDSPLHF . TRBV12-3/TRBV12-4 TRBD1 TRBJ1-6
TGTGCCAGCAGCCAAGATTCGGGGAACACTGAAGCTTTCTTT CASSQDSGNTEAFF . TRBV3-1/TRBV3-2 . TRBJ1-1
TGTGCCAGTAGACTAGCGGGAAGGGAGACCCAGTACTTC CASRLAGRETQYF . TRBV6-5 TRBD2 TRBJ2-5
TGTGCCAGCAGCCCGAGCGGGAGAGGGCTTAGGTCCTACAATGAGCAGTTCTTC CASSPSGRGLRSYNEQFF . TRBV27 TRBD2 TRBJ2-1
TGTGCCGGAGCCGGGACAGGGGGCGCAGATGGCTACACCTTC CAGAGTGGADGYTF . TRBV10-3 TRBD1 TRBJ1-2
TGTGCCAGCAGTTTTTCAGGGGTCTATGGCTACACCTTC CASSFSGVYGYTF few TRBV27 . TRBJ1-2
TGTGCCAGCAGCTTAACCTCGGGACAGGGAGTGGGCGATGGCTACACCTTC CASSLTSGQGVGDGYTF . TRBV7-9 TRBD1 TRBJ1-2
TGCGCCAGCAGCTCTAAGGTGGTAGCGCCGGGATACACAGATACGCAGTATTTT CASSSKVVAPGYTDTQYF . TRBV4-3 . TRBJ2-3
TGTGCCAGCAGTTTTGAGGGAATTGAAGCTTTCTTT CASSFEGIEAFF . TRBV12-3/TRBV12-4 . TRBJ1-1
TGTGCCAGTAGTATGGACAGGGTGTTCTCTGGAAACACCATATATTTT CASSMDRVFSGNTIYF . TRBV19 TRBD1 TRBJ1-3
TGTGCCAGCAGGATAGGAGGGTTTCCTTCCTACAATGAGCAGTTCTTC CASRIGGFPSYNEQFF . TRBV27 . TRBJ2-1
TGTGCCAGTAGTATAACAGGGGGCAGGGAAGGCTACACCTTC CASSITGGREGYTF few TRBV19 TRBD1 TRBJ1-2
TGTGCCACCAGTGATGGGACAGGGGGCCAAGAGACCCAGTACTTC CATSDGTGGQETQYF . TRBV24-1 TRBD1 TRBJ2-5
TGTGCCAGCAGTCCGCCGGGACTAGCGGGAGGGCCGCGTGAGCAGTACTTC CASSPPGLAGGPREQYF . TRBV6-6 TRBD2 TRBJ2-7
TGTGCCAGCAGCTTGCATAGCGGGAGATCCTACGAGCAGTACTTC CASSLHSGRSYEQYF . TRBV7-8 TRBD2 TRBJ2-7
TGTGCCATCAGTGAGATGTCACCAACGGTGGAGCAGTACTTC CAISEMSPTVEQYF few TRBV10-3 . TRBJ2-7
TGTGCCAGCAGTGAAGAAGGGGTGGTCGCCAGGTCAAATCAGCCCCAGCATTTT CASSEEGVVARSNQPQHF . TRBV6-1 . TRBJ1-5
TGCGCCAGCAGCCAACACCCTCAGGACAGGGTGGTTAATCAGCCCCAGCATTTT CASSQHPQDRVVNQPQHF few TRBV4-1 TRBD1 TRBJ1-5
TGTGCCAGCTCACCAAACAGGAGTAATCAGCCCCAGCATTTT CASSPNRSNQPQHF once TRBV18 . TRBJ1-5
TGTGCCTTTGGAGATGGGGGCGCTCAGCCCCAGCATTTT CAFGDGGAQPQHF once TRBV30 . TRBJ1-5
TGCGCCAGCAGCTCCGGGACTATTGAAGAGACCCAGTACTTC CASSSGTIEETQYF . TRBV5-1 TRBD2 TRBJ2-5
TGTGCCAGCAGCGGGTACGGGGTAAGGGGGTACAATGAGCAGTTCTTC CASSGYGVRGYNEQFF . TRBV11-1 . TRBJ2-1
TGTGCAGGGGACGGGGGAGTGAGCTCCTATAATTCACCCCTCCACTTT CAGDGGVSSYNSPLHF . TRBV27 . TRBJ1-6
TGTGCCAGCAGCGACTCCGGGACAGGGGGCGTTTATGGTGGCTACACCTTC CASSDSGTGGVYGGYTF . TRBV3-1/TRBV3-2 TRBD1 TRBJ1-2
TGTGCCAGCAGTTACTCGATAGCGGACAATGAGCAGTTCTTC CASSYSIADNEQFF . TRBV6-6 . TRBJ2-1
TGTGCCAGCAGCGGTGACAGGGCGAAGACCCAGTACTTC CASSGDRAKTQYF few TRBV2 TRBD1 TRBJ2-5
TGTGCCAGTAGTATCGTATCGGGACAGAGAATTCGAAGCTATGGCTACACCTTC CASSIVSGQRIRSYGYTF . TRBV19 TRBD1 TRBJ1-2
TGTGCCAGCCAAGAAGCGGAGCTAAACACAGATACGCAGTATTTT CASQEAELNTDTQYF . TRBV28 . TRBJ2-3
TGTGCCAGCAGCCCCGGAGGAGGGAGTCCTGCCCCGTGTTTATATGATGAAAAACTGTTTTTT CASSPGGGSPAPCLYDEKLFF few TRBV3-1/TRBV3-2 . TRBJ1-4
TGTGCCAGCAGATCAAGCGGGGGGATGAACACTGAAGCTTTCTTT CASRSSGGMNTEAFF . TRBV6-5 . TRBJ1-1
TGCGCCAGCAGCTTACTAGCGGGAGGGCCGACGGATACGCAGTATTTT CASSLLAGGPTDTQYF . TRBV5-1 TRBD2 TRBJ2-3
TGTGCCAGCAGTGGACCGACAGGGGCGTACCAAGAGACCCAGTACTTC CASSGPTGAYQETQYF . TRBV25-1 TRBD1 TRBJ2-5
TGCAGCGTTGGGCGGGGTGAGGCTAACTATGGCTACACCTTC CSVGRGEANYGYTF few TRBV29-1 . TRBJ1-2
TGTGCCAGCAGTTACGACGCGGTGGGGGCGGCCTATGGCTACACCTTC CASSYDAVGAAYGYTF . TRBV6-5 . TRBJ1-2
TGTGCCAGCAGCTTAGGTCTAGCGGACACAGATACGCAGTATTTT CASSLGLADTDTQYF . TRBV11-2 TRBD2 TRBJ2-3